A selection of T cell receptor beta chains follows, all from one sample in a study of T-cell reconstitution after alpha-beta-depleted transplantation in children. Each CDR3 protein gets one entry after TCRdb re-called the PCR reads with MiXCR. The sample lists approximately 98,000 distinct CDR3 sequences, approximately 6% occurring once. The specimen comprised PBMCs, mostly from graft donor cells, sampled 360 days after TCRalphabeta/CD19-depleted stem cell transplant. All receptors come from a male patient between 2 and 10 years old who had a stem cell transplant for acute lymphoblastic leukemia, so the T cells may come from the graft donor. Each CDR3 is given with its conserved first and last residue. Each record gives: J gene, clone size, V gene, D gene, CDR3 protein, CDR3 DNA. D genes are given only for firm matches. Size is omitted from some rows. Given values are once, few, many or a class for expanded clones.

j_call: TRBJ1-5; clone_size: many; v_call: TRBV20-1; d_call: TRBD1; cdr3_aa: CSASGQVNQPQHF; cdr3_nt: TGCAGTGCTTCGGGACAGGTCAATCAGCCCCAGCATTTT
j_call: TRBJ1-3; clone_size: NA; v_call: TRBV20-1; d_call: NA; cdr3_aa: CSASSIGRRGNTIYF; cdr3_nt: TGCAGTGCTTCTTCCATAGGGCGTAGGGGAAACACCATATATTTT
j_call: TRBJ1-2; clone_size: few; v_call: TRBV6-6; d_call: NA; cdr3_aa: CASTDGDGYTF; cdr3_nt: TGTGCCAGCACCGACGGGGACGGCTACACCTTC
j_call: TRBJ2-7; clone_size: NA; v_call: TRBV20-1; d_call: NA; cdr3_aa: CSARTRDAYEQYF; cdr3_nt: TGCAGTGCTAGGACCCGGGACGCCTACGAGCAGTACTTC
j_call: TRBJ2-3; clone_size: NA; v_call: TRBV11-3; d_call: TRBD2; cdr3_aa: CASSPSGGSTDTQYF; cdr3_nt: TGTGCCAGCAGCCCTAGCGGAGGTAGCACAGATACGCAGTATTTT
j_call: TRBJ2-7; clone_size: many; v_call: TRBV20-1; d_call: TRBD1; cdr3_aa: CSARQGGLAEQYF; cdr3_nt: TGCAGTGCAAGACAGGGGGGTCTTGCCGAGCAGTACTTC
j_call: TRBJ2-3; clone_size: NA; v_call: TRBV10-3; d_call: TRBD2; cdr3_aa: CAIRTTSGSTDTQYF; cdr3_nt: TGTGCCATCAGGACCACTAGCGGGAGCACAGATACGCAGTATTTT
j_call: TRBJ2-7; clone_size: few; v_call: TRBV11-2; d_call: TRBD1; cdr3_aa: CASSVLQGRLIEQYF; cdr3_nt: TGTGCCAGCAGCGTTCTACAGGGGCGCTTGATAGAGCAGTACTTC
j_call: TRBJ2-7; clone_size: NA; v_call: TRBV6-2/TRBV6-3; d_call: NA; cdr3_aa: CASSSRRNEQYF; cdr3_nt: TGTGCCAGCAGCTCCCGACGAAACGAGCAGTACTTC
j_call: TRBJ2-7; clone_size: NA; v_call: TRBV28; d_call: NA; cdr3_aa: CASSSFPQADEQYF; cdr3_nt: TGTGCCAGCAGTTCATTCCCACAGGCAGACGAGCAGTACTTC
j_call: TRBJ2-3; clone_size: many; v_call: TRBV29-1; d_call: NA; cdr3_aa: CSVEGVGPDTQYF; cdr3_nt: TGCAGCGTTGAGGGGGTGGGGCCAGATACGCAGTATTTT
j_call: TRBJ1-6; clone_size: few; v_call: TRBV25-1; d_call: NA; cdr3_aa: CASSATSNSPLHF; cdr3_nt: TGTGCCAGCAGTGCCACCTCTAATTCACCCCTCCACTTT
j_call: TRBJ2-2; clone_size: many; v_call: TRBV27; d_call: TRBD2; cdr3_aa: CASTGSSGRDTGELFF; cdr3_nt: TGTGCCAGCACCGGTTCTAGCGGGAGAGACACCGGGGAGCTGTTTTTT
j_call: TRBJ2-7; clone_size: NA; v_call: TRBV5-1; d_call: NA; cdr3_aa: CASSLGGFNEQYF; cdr3_nt: TGCGCCAGCAGCTTGGGAGGTTTCAACGAGCAGTACTTC
j_call: TRBJ2-3; clone_size: NA; v_call: TRBV29-1; d_call: TRBD2; cdr3_aa: CSVETGGRTDTQYF; cdr3_nt: TGCAGCGTTGAAACGGGGGGGCGTACAGATACGCAGTATTTT
j_call: TRBJ2-2; clone_size: many; v_call: TRBV10-3; d_call: TRBD2; cdr3_aa: CAISGSGLGGELFF; cdr3_nt: TGTGCCATCAGCGGTAGCGGGCTCGGCGGGGAGCTGTTTTTT
j_call: TRBJ1-4; clone_size: many; v_call: TRBV7-9; d_call: NA; cdr3_aa: CASSKPTATNEKLFF; cdr3_nt: TGTGCCAGCAGCAAGCCAACAGCAACTAATGAAAAACTGTTTTTT
j_call: TRBJ2-7; clone_size: many; v_call: TRBV20-1; d_call: TRBD1; cdr3_aa: CSPGQGAYEQYF; cdr3_nt: TGCAGCCCGGGACAGGGGGCTTACGAGCAGTACTTC
j_call: TRBJ2-5; clone_size: few; v_call: TRBV4-3; d_call: TRBD1; cdr3_aa: CASSQVRTGMETQYF; cdr3_nt: TGCGCCAGCAGCCAAGTGAGGACAGGGATGGAGACCCAGTACTTC
j_call: TRBJ2-1; clone_size: many; v_call: TRBV12-3/TRBV12-4; d_call: NA; cdr3_aa: CASSRDGEVDEQFF; cdr3_nt: TGTGCCAGCAGTCGGGACGGGGAGGTTGATGAGCAGTTCTTC
j_call: TRBJ2-1; clone_size: many; v_call: TRBV2; d_call: NA; cdr3_aa: CASSVLGYSYNEQFF; cdr3_nt: TGTGCCAGCAGTGTATTGGGCTATTCCTACAATGAGCAGTTCTTC
j_call: TRBJ2-2; clone_size: many; v_call: TRBV29-1; d_call: NA; cdr3_aa: CSVDGGQNTGELFF; cdr3_nt: TGCAGCGTTGACGGCGGTCAGAACACCGGGGAGCTGTTTTTT
j_call: TRBJ1-6; clone_size: NA; v_call: TRBV4-2; d_call: TRBD1; cdr3_aa: CASSHQGQGMDSPLHF; cdr3_nt: TGTGCCAGCAGCCATCAGGGACAGGGTATGGATTCACCCCTCCACTTT
j_call: TRBJ1-5; clone_size: NA; v_call: TRBV19; d_call: TRBD1; cdr3_aa: CASTNRDRINQPQHF; cdr3_nt: TGTGCCAGTACCAACCGGGACAGGATAAATCAGCCCCAGCATTTT
j_call: TRBJ1-5; clone_size: few; v_call: TRBV20-1; d_call: NA; cdr3_aa: CSARVDRISNQPQHF; cdr3_nt: TGCAGTGCTAGGGTCGACAGGATTAGCAATCAGCCCCAGCATTTT
j_call: TRBJ2-7; clone_size: NA; v_call: TRBV28; d_call: TRBD1; cdr3_aa: CASSFAGTGDEQYF; cdr3_nt: TGTGCCAGCAGTTTTGCCGGGACAGGGGACGAGCAGTACTTC
j_call: TRBJ1-2; clone_size: many; v_call: TRBV27; d_call: NA; cdr3_aa: CASKQGYGYTF; cdr3_nt: TGTGCCAGCAAACAGGGCTATGGCTACACCTTC
j_call: TRBJ2-3; clone_size: many; v_call: TRBV27; d_call: NA; cdr3_aa: CASSPGVRTDTQYF; cdr3_nt: TGTGCCAGCAGTCCCGGGGTCCGCACAGATACGCAGTATTTT
j_call: TRBJ2-3; clone_size: many; v_call: TRBV28; d_call: NA; cdr3_aa: CASSLSAYPTDTQYF; cdr3_nt: TGTGCCAGCAGTTTATCGGCGTACCCCACAGATACGCAGTATTTT
j_call: TRBJ2-7; clone_size: many; v_call: TRBV7-2; d_call: TRBD1; cdr3_aa: CASSHSPWDRPYEQYF; cdr3_nt: TGTGCCAGCAGCCACTCCCCGTGGGACAGGCCATACGAGCAGTACTTC
j_call: TRBJ2-3; clone_size: many; v_call: TRBV9; d_call: TRBD2; cdr3_aa: CASSASGGDTQYF; cdr3_nt: TGTGCCAGCAGCGCTAGCGGGGGGGATACGCAGTATTTT
j_call: TRBJ1-2; clone_size: few; v_call: TRBV7-9; d_call: TRBD1; cdr3_aa: CASSLVGQGVYGYTF; cdr3_nt: TGTGCCAGCAGCTTGGTTGGACAGGGAGTTTACGGCTACACCTTC
j_call: TRBJ1-1; clone_size: few; v_call: TRBV7-8; d_call: NA; cdr3_aa: CASSLRGGRNTEAFF; cdr3_nt: TGTGCCAGCAGCTTAAGGGGCGGCAGGAACACTGAAGCTTTCTTT
j_call: TRBJ1-5; clone_size: many; v_call: TRBV6-5; d_call: NA; cdr3_aa: CASRPGGGNQPQHF; cdr3_nt: TGTGCCAGCAGACCGGGGGGGGGCAATCAGCCCCAGCATTTT
j_call: TRBJ2-1; clone_size: few; v_call: TRBV5-6; d_call: NA; cdr3_aa: CASSPGHYSYNEQFF; cdr3_nt: TGTGCCAGCAGCCCGGGACACTACTCCTACAATGAGCAGTTCTTC
j_call: TRBJ1-1; clone_size: NA; v_call: TRBV19; d_call: NA; cdr3_aa: CASRPISLNTEAFF; cdr3_nt: TGTGCCAGCAGACCGATTTCCCTGAACACTGAAGCTTTCTTT
j_call: TRBJ1-2; clone_size: many; v_call: TRBV7-9; d_call: NA; cdr3_aa: CASSSVGAALYGYTF; cdr3_nt: TGTGCCAGCAGCTCGGTGGGGGCGGCGTTATATGGCTACACCTTC
j_call: TRBJ2-3; clone_size: many; v_call: TRBV29-1; d_call: NA; cdr3_aa: CSVLGQNTDTQYF; cdr3_nt: TGCAGCGTTTTGGGACAAAACACAGATACGCAGTATTTT
j_call: TRBJ1-4; clone_size: NA; v_call: TRBV6-1; d_call: TRBD1; cdr3_aa: CASSVGSGGTGAEKLFF; cdr3_nt: TGTGCCAGCAGTGTCGGGTCGGGGGGGACAGGGGCTGAAAAACTGTTTTTT
j_call: TRBJ2-7; clone_size: many; v_call: TRBV9; d_call: NA; cdr3_aa: CASGLADEQYF; cdr3_nt: TGTGCCAGCGGGCTAGCAGACGAGCAGTACTTC
j_call: TRBJ2-6; clone_size: NA; v_call: TRBV18; d_call: NA; cdr3_aa: CASLGTEGANVLTF; cdr3_nt: TGTGCCAGCCTCGGAACAGAAGGGGCCAACGTCCTGACTTTC
j_call: TRBJ2-1; clone_size: many; v_call: TRBV5-1; d_call: NA; cdr3_aa: CASSSVAAYNEQFF; cdr3_nt: TGCGCCAGCAGCTCCGTAGCGGCTTACAATGAGCAGTTCTTC
j_call: TRBJ2-3; clone_size: few; v_call: TRBV9; d_call: TRBD2; cdr3_aa: CASSVESGGLTDTQYF; cdr3_nt: TGTGCCAGCAGCGTAGAATCGGGAGGACTCACAGATACGCAGTATTTT
j_call: TRBJ2-1; clone_size: many; v_call: TRBV2; d_call: TRBD2; cdr3_aa: CASSGESSGDNEQFF; cdr3_nt: TGTGCCAGCAGTGGGGAGTCTAGCGGGGACAATGAGCAGTTCTTC
j_call: TRBJ2-2; clone_size: many; v_call: TRBV9; d_call: NA; cdr3_aa: CASSVGGATGELFF; cdr3_nt: TGTGCCAGCAGCGTAGGAGGGGCAACCGGGGAGCTGTTTTTT
j_call: TRBJ1-1; clone_size: few; v_call: TRBV6-5; d_call: NA; cdr3_aa: CASSYSRNRVEAFF; cdr3_nt: TGTGCCAGCAGTTACTCGAGGAACAGGGTTGAGGCTTTCTTT
j_call: TRBJ2-7; clone_size: many; v_call: TRBV6-5; d_call: NA; cdr3_aa: CASSYSYTYEQYF; cdr3_nt: TGTGCCAGCAGTTACTCGTACACCTACGAGCAGTACTTC
j_call: TRBJ2-4; clone_size: many; v_call: TRBV25-1; d_call: NA; cdr3_aa: CASSEYGGTSAKNIQYF; cdr3_nt: TGTGCCAGCAGTGAATATGGGGGAACTAGCGCCAAAAACATTCAGTACTTC
j_call: TRBJ2-7; clone_size: many; v_call: TRBV11-1; d_call: TRBD1; cdr3_aa: CASSPWTGKGYEQYF; cdr3_nt: TGTGCCAGCAGCCCCTGGACAGGGAAGGGTTACGAGCAGTACTTC
j_call: TRBJ1-6; clone_size: few; v_call: TRBV6-4; d_call: NA; cdr3_aa: CASSDSWGDENSPLHF; cdr3_nt: TGTGCCAGCAGTGACTCGTGGGGAGATGAAAATTCACCCCTCCACTTT